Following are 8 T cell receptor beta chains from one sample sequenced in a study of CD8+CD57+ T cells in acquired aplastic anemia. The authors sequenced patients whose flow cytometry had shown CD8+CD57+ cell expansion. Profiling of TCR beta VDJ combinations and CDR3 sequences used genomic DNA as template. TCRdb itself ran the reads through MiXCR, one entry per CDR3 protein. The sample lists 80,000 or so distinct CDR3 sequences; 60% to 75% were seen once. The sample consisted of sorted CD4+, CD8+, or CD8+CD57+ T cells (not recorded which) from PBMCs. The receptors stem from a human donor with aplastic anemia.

The CDR3 reads CASSGRENTIYF. The CDR3 DNA reads as TGTGCCAGCAGTGGCAGGGAGAACACCATATATTTT. This chain uses TRBV9 with TRBJ1-3; D perhaps matches TRBD1 (5 bases). This CDR3 contains 12 residues. The V gene's germline CDR1 is SGDLS and CDR2 YYNGEE. V was pared by 5 bases and J by 7 bases, with 10 bases between.

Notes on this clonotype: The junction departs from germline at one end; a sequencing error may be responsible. The CDR3 DNA reads TGTGCCAGCAGCGACCCCGGTCGAAGCACAGGTACGCAGTATTTT. This sequence encodes CASSDPGRSTGTQYF. The rearrangement links TRBV25-1 to TRBJ2-3; weak D call: TRBD1 (5 bases). Germline-derived CDR1 and CDR2 are MGHDK and SYGVNS. The CDR3 is 15 residues long. Together with reference TRBV25-1 and TRBJ2-3, the CDR3 gives the full variable domain: EADIYQTPRYLVIGTGKKITLECSQTMGHDKMYWYQQDPGMELHLIHYSYGVNSTEKGDLSSESTVSRIRTEHFPLTLESARPSHTSQYLCASSDPGRSTGTQYFGPGTRLTVL.

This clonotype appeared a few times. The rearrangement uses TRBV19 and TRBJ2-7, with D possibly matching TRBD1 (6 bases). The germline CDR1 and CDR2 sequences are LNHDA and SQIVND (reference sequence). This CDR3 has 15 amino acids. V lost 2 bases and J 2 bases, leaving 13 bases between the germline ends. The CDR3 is CASSIKGESAYEQYF. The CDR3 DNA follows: TGTGCCAGTAGTATAAAGGGGGAATCCGCCTACGAGCAGTACTTC. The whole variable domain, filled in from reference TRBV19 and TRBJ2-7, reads DGGITQSPKYLFRKEGQNVTLSCEQNLNHDAMYWYRQDPGQGLRLIYYSQIVNDFQKGDIAEGYSVSREKKESFPLTVTSAQKNPTAFYLCASSIKGESAYEQYFGPGTRLTVT.

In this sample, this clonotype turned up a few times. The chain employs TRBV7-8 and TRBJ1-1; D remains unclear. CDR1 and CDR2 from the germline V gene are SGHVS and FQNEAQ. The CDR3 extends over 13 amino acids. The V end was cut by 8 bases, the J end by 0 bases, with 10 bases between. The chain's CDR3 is CASRRGLNTEAFF. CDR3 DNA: TGTGCCAGCCGGCGAGGGCTGAACACTGAAGCTTTCTTT.

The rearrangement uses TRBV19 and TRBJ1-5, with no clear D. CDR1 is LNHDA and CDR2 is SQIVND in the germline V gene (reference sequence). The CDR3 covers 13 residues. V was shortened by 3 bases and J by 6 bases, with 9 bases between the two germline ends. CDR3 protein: CASSIARRQPQHF. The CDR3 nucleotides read TGTGCCAGTAGTATCGCCCGGCGTCAGCCCCAGCATTTT.

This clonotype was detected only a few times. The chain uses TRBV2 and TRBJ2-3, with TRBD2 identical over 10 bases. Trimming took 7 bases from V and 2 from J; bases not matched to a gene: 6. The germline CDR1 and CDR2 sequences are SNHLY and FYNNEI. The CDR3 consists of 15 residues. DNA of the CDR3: TGTGCCAGCACCCGGACTAGCGGAGACACAGATACGCAGTATTTT. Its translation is CASTRTSGDTDTQYF.

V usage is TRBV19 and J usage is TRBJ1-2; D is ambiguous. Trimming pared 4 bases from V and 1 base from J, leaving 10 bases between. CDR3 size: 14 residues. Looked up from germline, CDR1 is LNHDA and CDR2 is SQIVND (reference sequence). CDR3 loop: CASSTHSRNYGYTF. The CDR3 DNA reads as TGTGCCAGTAGTACGCACAGCCGTAACTATGGCTACACCTTC.

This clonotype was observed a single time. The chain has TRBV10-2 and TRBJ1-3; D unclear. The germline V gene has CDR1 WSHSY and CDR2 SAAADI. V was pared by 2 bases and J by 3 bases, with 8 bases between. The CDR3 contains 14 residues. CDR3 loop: CASSEMADGNTIYF. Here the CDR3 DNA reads TGCGCCAGCAGTGAGATGGCGGATGGAAACACCATATATTTT.